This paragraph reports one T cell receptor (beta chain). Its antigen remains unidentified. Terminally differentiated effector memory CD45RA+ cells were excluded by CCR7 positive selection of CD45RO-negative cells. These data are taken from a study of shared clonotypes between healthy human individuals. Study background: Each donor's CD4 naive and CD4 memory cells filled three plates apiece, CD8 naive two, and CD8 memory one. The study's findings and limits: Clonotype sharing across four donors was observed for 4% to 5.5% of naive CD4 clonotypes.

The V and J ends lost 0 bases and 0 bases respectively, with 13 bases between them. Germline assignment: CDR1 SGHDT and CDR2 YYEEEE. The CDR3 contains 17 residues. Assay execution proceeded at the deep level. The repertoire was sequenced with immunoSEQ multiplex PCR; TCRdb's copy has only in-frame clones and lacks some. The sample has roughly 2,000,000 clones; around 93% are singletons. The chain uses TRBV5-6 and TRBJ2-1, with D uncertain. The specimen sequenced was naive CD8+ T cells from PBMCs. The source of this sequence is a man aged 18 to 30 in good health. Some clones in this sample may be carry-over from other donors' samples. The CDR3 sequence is CASSLGGVPSSYNEQFF. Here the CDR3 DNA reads TGTGCCAGCAGCTTGGGTGGAGTCCCGAGCTCCTACAATGAGCAGTTCTTC. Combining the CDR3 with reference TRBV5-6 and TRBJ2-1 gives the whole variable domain DAGVTQSPTHLIKTRGQQVTLRCSPKSGHDTVSWYQQALGQGPQFIFQYYEEEERQRGNFPDRFSGHQFPNYSSELNVNALLLGDSALYLCASSLGGVPSSYNEQFFGPGTRLTVL.